This TCR beta chain was found in a study of T cell responses to AZD1222 COVID-19 vaccine. General observations from the study: With dominance at 160-218 and 743-854, vaccine-associated CD4 TCRs spanned spike. Unmutated regions of variants are reportedly targeted by nearly half of spike-specific TCRs. Only after the peak T cell response were repertoires sampled. Mostly white British, mostly female donors; authors suggested clonal diversity may be underestimated.

A remark on this clone: Its antigen is unknown.

Method: immunoSEQ multiplex PCR; TCRdb's copy keeps in-frame clones and lacks some. The table shows tens of thousands of clones, with around 87% occurring only once. This CDR3 has 12 amino acids. Trimming pared 4 bases from V and 7 bases from J, leaving 10 bases between. The genes are TRBV12-3 or TRBV12-4 and TRBJ2-5; D uncertain. The source was peripheral blood, collected 28 days after the second AZD1222 dose. This TCR came from an adult who received the AZD1222 COVID-19 vaccine. CDR3 residues: CASSYGSATQYF. CDR3 bases: TGTGCCAGCAGTTACGGATCCGCGACCCAGTACTTC.